This TCR beta chain was obtained from a study of shared clonotypes between healthy human individuals (dated by TCRdb to about 2020). Context from the whole study: A few men and two women, aged 18 to 49 years, made up the cohort. For each donor, three plates each were used for CD4 naive and CD4 memory, two plates were used for CD8 naive, and one plate was used for CD8 memory. To estimate repertoire size and how much clonotypes are shared between individuals, the study performed deep sequencing of blood TCR repertoires from 4 to 6 healthy adults. To increase sequencing depth and limit assay-specific biases, different laboratories used diverse techniques to prepare libraries and sequence TCR repertoires. Per donor, leukapheresis produced somewhere between about 0.94 and 10 billion PBMCs.

The CDR3 has 14 amino acids, counting the end cysteine and phenylalanine. Only the CDR3 DNA stays, 42 bases, in frame from base 1. Relative to germline, V is missing 6 bases and J is missing 6 bases, with 4 bases of the junction outside any gene match. Taken from the germline V gene (reference sequence), the CDR1 and CDR2 loops are SEHNR and FQNEAQ. Using the deep immunoSEQ assay, TCR CDR3 regions were amplified from genomic DNA by multiplex PCR. Extracted genomic DNA from each cell subset was distributed evenly across all wells of several immunoSEQ 96-well plates, and each plate was treated as a replicate. Each replicate PCR for sorted subsets received about 0.2 ug genomic DNA, equal to about 30,000 T cell genomes. The purified libraries were quantified using a Qubit 3.0 fluorometer, sized with a Bioanalyzer 2100, and then quantified again using the KAPA Library Quantification kit. A separate single-read 150-cycle Illumina NextSeq 550 flow cell was used to sequence each immunoSEQ 96-well plate. The original methods were these. Because the immunoSEQ output held only junctional sequences and lacked quality scores, the filtering could not match the filtering applied to full-length reads. To assign V/J genes and CDR3, sequences were annotated using PyIR, a Python wrapper for IgBLAST v1.9, with IMGT germline references. Reads with weak V/J assignments (E-value above 1e-6), missing CDR3, stop codons, out-of-frame junctions, or ambiguous translated residues were removed. V3J clonotypes were defined by identical inferred V gene, J gene, and CDR3 amino acid sequence. Percentage overlap between repertoires was calculated by dividing the number of shared unique clonotypes by the size of the smaller repertoire. Repertoire richness was assessed with RTK rarefaction, the Chao1 estimator, and Recon v2.1 estimates of unobserved clonotypes. Generation probabilities for all TCRbeta clonotypes obtained by the gDNA method from four donors were computed using OLGA. TCRdb's version of the immuneACCESS table is confined to in-frame rearrangements and falls short of the full clone set. An unresolved V gene accounts for under half of the shortfall where checked; the remainder is of unknown origin. V, J and clone size derive from that table, while D and trimming were established from the DNA sequence. The sample profile shows roughly 2.1 million clones; about 93% of them were found once. Approximately 1.7% of the sample belongs to the ten largest clones.

A word on this clone: The antigen it recognizes is unknown. No base quality information exists; no much larger clone differs at one position.

Paper-wide results and their limitations: Compared with non-shared clonotypes, the clonotypes found in all four sorted-subset donors had higher generation probabilities. Naive subsets generally had larger estimated clonotype richness than memory subsets. Incomplete sequencing was indicated by rarefaction of sorted-subset datasets, despite the large sequencing depth. Sampling was limited to blood, and TCR repertoires in tissue likely differ from TCR repertoires in blood. The genetic and exposure-history diversity represented was limited by the small number of donors. Roughly 5% of naive CD4, roughly 3.6% of naive CD8, approximately 2.2% of memory CD4, and 0.4% of memory CD8 clonotypes were shared across several donors. Pairwise subsampling led to the expectation that sequencing depth would affect the degree of clonotype sharing among donors.

For the CD8 naive samples, CD45RO-negative cells were positively selected for CCR7, yielding a CD45RA+CCR7+ population from which TemRA cells were excluded. Donors were healthy HIV-negative adults with no recently reported acute infections or vaccinations. Only Caucasian adults living in Nashville, Tennessee, USA were represented among the donors. Blood was collected by leukapheresis, and PBMCs were isolated by Ficoll-Histopaque density gradient centrifugation and then cryopreserved in liquid nitrogen vapor phase. Analytical flow cytometry was used to check the purity and quantity of each magnetically sorted T cell population. Genomic DNA was isolated from every sorted fraction and measured by UV absorbance on a Nanodrop 2000c.

The rearrangement combines TRBV7-9 with TRBJ2-1; 11 bases in the middle match TRBD2. This receptor was obtained from a man in his late teens or twenties in good health. Some clones in this sample may be carry-over from other donors' samples. The sample consisted of naive CD8+ T cells from PBMCs. Interpreted using the paper, the cell subset or site label stands for: CD45RA+CCR7+. The nucleotide sequence reads as follows: TGTGCCAGCAGGTCCGGGACTAGCGGCAATGAGCAGTTCTTC. This encodes CASRSGTSGNEQFF.